This entry features one T cell receptor beta chain sequence. This specimen comes from a study of beta chain features in type 1 diabetes. With V trimmed by 4 bases and J by 2 bases, 5 bases remained unmatched. The CDR3 extends over 13 amino acids. CDR1 is SQVTM and CDR2 is ANQGSEA in the germline V gene. The whole isolated RNA underwent reverse transcription, so sequencing captured expressed TCRB transcripts. The repertoire was sequenced with immunoSEQ multiplex PCR; TCRdb's copy has only in-frame clones and lacks some. The data contain around 350,000 clones, roughly 12% of them seen just once; the ten biggest clones take up approximately 0.015%.

The chain links TRBV29-1 to TRBJ2-7; 7 positions match TRBD1. This receptor was taken from a man between 18 and 35 years old in good health. Material for sequencing was naive CD4+ T cells from blood. CDR3 in DNA: TGCAGCGTTGCCGGGACAGCTGCCTACGAGCAGTACTTC. Translated: CSVAGTAAYEQYF.